This record covers a single T cell receptor (beta chain). What this receptor recognizes is not known. Nothing much larger sits one base from this clone, and base qualities are not available. This entry comes from a study of cytomegalovirus exposure and HLA in healthy donors (dated by TCRdb to 2015 to 2018). Looking at the study overall: According to an earlier analysis of 550 to 750 of the donors, some 170 million T cells yielded 120 million or so unique TCR beta sequences and approximately 280 Gb of sequence data. Of the 300 to 450 genotyped donors, 81% were placed in the genetic ancestry cluster associated with self-reported Caucasian donors. A later genetic analysis used genome-wide SNP genotypes for about three fifths of the 666 donors, treating that subset as a discovery cohort. The study aimed to test whether cataloging public T cell receptors could reveal signatures of past pathogen exposure. HLA typing included class I and class II loci at four-digit resolution. Among about 360 genotyped donors of the cohort, an average of around 240,000 unique TCR beta nucleotide sequences were sequenced per donor, roughly 18% of them non-productive. An earlier analysis of 587 of the donors used high-throughput TCR beta sequencing to judge whether each TCR beta V gene segment behaved as functional or pseudogenic. To predict cytomegalovirus infection status, the study combined high-throughput TCR immunosequencing, statistical association of individual TCRs with disease status, and machine learning. To study patterns of TCR occurrence, a later analysis re-analyzed previously published TCR beta repertoires from hundreds of donors and added high-resolution HLA genotyping. Approximately 310 gigabases of sequencing data and 78 million or so unique TCR sequences were included in an early release covering about 620 HLA-typed donors. The number of donors typed differed by locus, with about 629-640 for A, B, C, DRB1 and DQB1, around 500 for DQA1, 600 to 610 for DPA1, and approximately 470 for DPB1. Besides the first cohort of more than 650 subjects, a separate validation cohort made up of roughly 120 different subjects was used. Donor age, sex, ethnicity and CMV serostatus were compiled alongside the repertoire data. Every repertoire in the discovery cohort had been generated on one and the same sequencing platform. The study profiled the T cell repertoires of more than 500 subjects by immunosequencing and related them to cytomegalovirus serostatus. Because of strong linkage in the cohort, four to six DR-DQ haplotypes were treated as single units for association and clustering. The later analysis used no new phenotypic data to find candidate immune exposures, relying instead on TCR beta sequences and their occurrence across donors.

Between the V and J ends, shortened by 1 base and 4 bases respectively, the junction contains 3 bases. CDR1 and CDR2, per the germline V gene, are SGHDN and FVKESK. The cysteine opens and the phenylalanine closes a CDR3 of 12 amino acids. The kept DNA is CDR3 alone, 36 bases in frame from the first base. The cohort consisted of 600 to 750 healthy bone marrow donors. At the time of sampling, every cohort member was nominally healthy, though immune exposures that went unrecorded were likely present. The donor was CMV seropositive and belonged to the group of 250 to 350 seropositive cohort members. A peripheral blood sample was provided by each donor, and peripheral blood mononuclear cells were used for TCR beta sequencing. Genomic DNA was extracted from the blood cell samples with the Qiagen DNeasy Blood Extraction Kit. What the research found in general, with its limitations: In a later analysis, HLA-associated TCR beta chains showed more clonal expansion and lower generation probabilities than non-associated chains that were equally common. A further reported finding was that TCR beta sequences accurately predicted the HLA-A and HLA-B alleles for most subjects in the first cohort. A later genetic analysis associated a missense DCLRE1C variant with V-gene and J-gene trimming of TCR beta chains, and an independent cohort replicated the association. The authors suggested that the approach could potentially be generalized to other disease states and immunological phenotypes. Some IMGT-functional V segments, including TRBV6-2 and TRBV6-3, could not be distinguished by the 87-base-pair reads and were therefore excluded. The classifier was reported to diagnose cytomegalovirus status with high specificity and sensitivity in both the original cohort and the validation cohort. An earlier analysis of some 560 of the donors showed that most TCR beta V segments appeared in productive rearrangements either about 90% or about 30% of the time, which broadly matched IMGT annotations. Assigning TCR associations to individual alleles was difficult when HLA alleles, especially DR and DQ, strongly co-occurred. Sequencing depth was assumed to be roughly uniform across donors in the presence/absence analyses, though that assumption may not hold. In vitro tests confirmed that three of the cytomegalovirus-associated TCR beta chains recognize cytomegalovirus antigens. CMV serostatus was the only immune exposure information available for the cohort. Because HLA typing was unavailable for some donors at each locus, only the typed subset was used in association tests. The study gave a list of about 170 TCR beta chains associated with cytomegalovirus. A cluster of highly shared sequence variants was judged likely to be a technical artifact of the sequencing pipeline. Linkage disequilibrium might explain the correlated functional status among segregating V segments, but an unknown experimental factor could not be ruled out. In this cohort, only TCR beta chains were sequenced, and detectable features were limited by the absence of alpha or paired-chain data. In a later analysis, several top co-occurrence clusters were reported to appear linked to parvovirus B19, influenza, CMV and Epstein-Barr virus. In a later analysis, most CMV-associated TCR beta chains were found to appear HLA-restricted, with HLA associations seemingly driven largely by CMV exposure. In a later analysis, 16,951 TCR beta sequences were associated with specific HLA alleles at a false discovery rate of 0.05. A later genetic analysis reported fewer N-insertions in productive TCRs among donors in an Asian-associated ancestry cluster than the roughly 640-donor mean. In a later analysis, TCR association rates were found to vary across HLA loci, with the most associated TCRs seen for DRB1 alleles and the fewest for HLA-C alleles. The earlier analysis of around 600 of the donors excluded approximately 17 rarely observed V segments, including chromosome 9 orphons, because counts were too low. Across donors, most TCR sequences were observed very rarely, whereas some public TCRs were present in many individuals.

Libraries were built with the immunoSEQ multiplex PCR assay. A mixture of 60 forward primers for TCR Vbeta segments and 13 reverse primers for TCR Jbeta segments was used in the multiplex PCR. The CDR3 region of rearranged TCR beta genes was amplified from genomic DNA with a multiplex PCR assay. The Illumina HiSeq System was used to sequence the amplified TCR beta libraries as 87-base-pair reads. For the original study's pipeline: A later analysis tallied roughly 76 million unique TCR beta chains across the 610 or so repertoires, and some 10 million of those chains were shared by two or more donors. Raw reads were error-corrected and collapsed into unique sequences with a nearest-neighbor algorithm that merged closely related sequences to remove PCR and sequencing errors. V, D and J gene segments were assigned by aligning CDR3 sequences to IMGT reference sequences. Each retained sequence needed at least a six-nucleotide match to both a V gene segment and a J gene segment. Rearrangements were called productive when the CDR3 lacked stop codons and stayed in frame with V and J; all others were non-productive. CDR3 was defined by IMGT convention, running from the second conserved V-encoded cysteine to the conserved J-encoded phenylalanine. The earlier analysis of some 540 of the donors excluded any sequence lacking an unambiguous match to a single V gene segment. In an earlier analysis of several hundred of the donors, V segments were called functional above 56.7% productive rearrangements and were called segregating when the between-donor standard deviation exceeded 5%. A statistical classification framework was built to diagnose cytomegalovirus status from the catalog of TCR beta chain sequences. A later analysis assigned V and J genes by comparing TCR nucleotide sequences with IMGT/GENE-DB human TR gene sequences. A later analysis assigned CDR3 sequences and most-parsimonious VDJ recombination scenarios with the TCRdist pipeline. In a later analysis, every TCR beta chain was defined by the combination of its CDR3 amino acid sequence and its V-gene family, and reads without a unique V-gene family were dropped. In a later analysis, around 650 highly shared, low-generation-probability nucleotide sequences were removed to address suspected cross-contamination and a sequencing artifact. In a later analysis, a clonal expansion index for each public chain was calculated from normalized within-repertoire ranks of inferred template counts. A later analysis computed generation probabilities with a VDJ recombination model fitted to out-of-frame rearrangements, and checked the results against IGoR. Hypergeometric tests were used in a later analysis to score TCR-TCR, TCR-HLA and TCR-CMV co-occurrence, with a repertoire-size bias correction applied to the TCR pairs. False discovery rates were estimated in a later analysis by permuting HLA or CMV assignments 20 times. In a later analysis, co-occurring TCRs were grouped using DBSCAN, and TCRdist sequence similarity was added for clustering within HLA-allele-positive subsets. Repertoires with fewer than 30,000 or more than 120,000 public chains, plus five repertoires with anomalous nucleotide sharing, were excluded from co-occurrence clustering. TCRdb re-hosts the immuneACCESS table, in-frame sequences only. Its copies lack some clones; in the studies checked, an unresolved V gene accounts for under half of them, and the cause for the rest is not known. V and J calls plus clone size are reproduced from that table; the DNA served to infer D and trimming. Within this sample are around 230,000 clones, with about 81% of them counted one time only. The top ten hold approximately 6.5% of the sample.

Input material: PBMCs. The receptor was derived from a man aged 35 to 55 in good health and CMV-seropositive. The chain uses TRBV14 and TRBJ2-3, with an unclear D gene assignment. The CDR3 protein: CASSQVSDTQYF. In nucleotide form, the sequence is TGTGCCAGCAGCCAAGTATCAGATACGCAGTATTTT.